The next 20 T cell receptor beta chains were all read from a single sample in a study of pediatric ulcerative colitis. Clones were sequenced by immunoSEQ multiplex PCR, and TCRdb holds only the in-frame ones, with some missing. The table shows about 36,000 clones, with approximately 82% occurring only once. Sequenced material: blood. All receptors come from a girl aged 10 to 17 with moderate ulcerative colitis.

This clone has just a few counts. The chain links TRBV2 to TRBJ2-2; 8 positions agree with TRBD2. V was clipped by 5 bases and J by 0 bases; unmatched bases: 5. Germline-derived CDR1 and CDR2 are SNHLY and FYNNEI. The CDR3 spans 16 residues. CDR3 amino acids: CASSLLAGTNTGELFF. The CDR3 nucleotides read TGTGCCAGCAGTCTTTTAGCGGGGACGAACACCGGGGAGCTGTTTTTT.

The chain carries TRBV28 and TRBJ1-5; tentatively, D is TRBD1 (5 bases). This CDR3 contains 12 residues. CDR1 is MDHEN and CDR2 is SYDVKM in the germline V gene. V lost 6 bases, J lost 9 bases, and 12 bases lay in between. The DNA of the CDR3 is TGTGCCAGCAGAAGAGGTACAGGGCCCCAGCATTTT. Its translation is CASRRGTGPQHF.

This clone was seen only once. The rearrangement uses TRBV15 and TRBJ2-2, with D uncertain. The CDR3 covers 15 residues. The V gene's germline CDR1 is LNHNV and CDR2 YYDKDF (reference sequence). The ends were cut back, 2 bases at V and 1 base at J, with 8 bases in the middle. The CDR3 sequence is CATSRTLGNTGELFF. The CDR3 DNA is TGTGCCACCAGCAGAACCCTAGGGAACACCGGGGAGCTGTTTTTT.

The chain couples TRBV7-9 to TRBJ1-6; tentative D call: TRBD1 (5 bases). Trimming shortened V by 3 bases and J by 4 bases, and 10 bases separated the two germline ends. Germline V lookup: CDR1 SEHNR, CDR2 FQNEAQ (reference sequence). This CDR3 region has 15 residues. Here the CDR3 reads CASSFAGPYNSPLHF. CDR3 in DNA: TGTGCCAGCAGCTTCGCAGGGCCTTATAATTCACCCCTCCACTTT.

The gene calls are TRBV7-2 and TRBJ2-3; perhaps TRBD1 as D (5 bases). The CDR3 is made up of 13 amino acids. With 5 bases removed from V and 7 bases from J, the gap between germline ends came to 13 bases. Germline assignment: CDR1 SGHTA and CDR2 FQGNSA. The CDR3, as DNA: TGTGCCAGCAGCACCAGGGTCTTAAATACGCAGTATTTT. Translation gives CASSTRVLNTQYF.

The rearrangement links TRBV19 to TRBJ2-1; 15 bases match TRBD2. This CDR3 is built from 17 residues. The V gene's germline CDR1 is LNHDA and CDR2 SQIVND (reference sequence). The ends lost 5 bases at V and 4 bases at J; junction bases unmatched: 6. The CDR3, as DNA: TGTGCCAGTAGTGTGGGACTAGCGGGGGGACCTTACAATGAGCAGTTCTTC. It is translated as CASSVGLAGGPYNEQFF. The full variable domain, completed using reference TRBV19 and TRBJ2-1, is DGGITQSPKYLFRKEGQNVTLSCEQNLNHDAMYWYRQDPGQGLRLIYYSQIVNDFQKGDIAEGYSVSREKKESFPLTVTSAQKNPTAFYLCASSVGLAGGPYNEQFFGPGTRLTVL.

In this sample, this clone turned up once. V usage is TRBV19 and J usage is TRBJ2-7; 7 bases fit TRBD1. The CDR3 contains 15 residues. Germline V gene data show CDR1 as LNHDA and CDR2 as SQIVND (reference sequence). The V segment lost 4 bases and the J segment 2 bases; nucleotides outside the gene matches: 8. The CDR3 reads CASSTLRDSPYEQYF. The CDR3, as DNA: TGTGCCAGTAGTACCCTCCGGGACAGCCCCTACGAGCAGTACTTC.

The rearrangement joins TRBV28 to TRBJ2-3; 7 nucleotides agree with TRBD2. In germline, CDR1 is MDHEN, CDR2 SYDVKM. CDR3 length: 15 amino acids. V was pared by 3 bases and J by 11 bases, with 14 bases of the junction left unmatched. DNA of the CDR3: TGTGCCAGCAGTTTTAGGACTAGAGGCACCTCAGAGCAGTATTTT. This gives the protein CASSFRTRGTSEQYF. Supplemented by reference TRBV28 and TRBJ2-3, the full variable domain reads DVKVTQSSRYLVKRTGEKVFLECVQDMDHENMFWYRQDPGLGLRLIYFSYDVKMKEKGDIPEGYSVSREKKERFSLILESASTNQTSMYLCASSFRTRGTSEQYFGPGTRLTVL.

The rearrangement links TRBV5-6 to TRBJ2-7, with unresolved D. The CDR3 runs 14 residues. The germline gives CDR1 SGHDT, CDR2 YYEEEE. V was cut by 0 bases and J by 7 bases, with 14 bases left in between. In DNA form, the CDR3 reads TGTGCCAGCAGCTTGGGTGCGTCCACAGTGGAGCAGTACTTC. It specifies CASSLGASTVEQYF.

The table lists this clone with a few counts. The V gene is TRBV27, the J gene TRBJ1-6; D perhaps matches TRBD1 (5 bases). V lost 3 bases, J lost 7 bases, and 16 bases lay in between. This CDR3 region has 16 residues. The germline gives CDR1 MNHEY, CDR2 SMNVEV (reference sequence). CDR3 sequence (DNA): TGTGCCAGCAGTTTCAGGGTGGGGCAGGGAAATTCACCCCTCCACTTT. Translation gives CASSFRVGQGNSPLHF.

The J gene is TRBJ2-1, the V gene TRBV28, with D unclear. The CDR3 sequence is 13 residues long. Trimming removed 7 bases from V and 1 base from J, with 8 bases in between. Germline V gives CDR1 MDHEN, CDR2 SYDVKM. The CDR3 sequence is CASNTLSYNEQFF. The CDR3 region has the DNA TGTGCCAGCAACACTCTATCCTACAATGAGCAGTTCTTC.

The V gene is TRBV4-1, the J gene TRBJ2-2; no firm D call. Trimming stripped 4 bases from V and 3 bases from J, with 9 bases between. Germline V gene sequence: CDR1 MGHRA, CDR2 YSYEKL. The CDR3 consists of 14 residues. This chain's CDR3 is CASSPNEDTGELFF. CDR3 nucleotides: TGCGCCAGCAGCCCAAACGAGGACACCGGGGAGCTGTTTTTT.

This sequence joins TRBV6-1 and TRBJ1-1, with a weak D call TRBD1 (5 bases). The germline CDR1 and CDR2 sequences are MNHNS and SASEGT. Trimming took 5 bases from V and 4 from J, leaving 14 bases between them. This CDR3 is 14 amino acids long. CDR3 amino acids: CASSQLPQGTEAFF. CDR3 DNA sequence: TGTGCCAGCAGTCAGCTTCCCCAGGGCACTGAAGCTTTCTTT.

This clone has a handful of counts. The chain is built from TRBV19 and TRBJ1-1; D gene ambiguous. Germline values: CDR1 LNHDA, CDR2 SQIVND (reference sequence). CDR3 length equals 14 residues. V was clipped by 7 bases and J by 1 base, with 13 bases between them. This CDR3 reads CASKGLQANTEAFF. In nucleotides, the CDR3 is TGTGCCAGTAAAGGACTCCAAGCGAACACTGAAGCTTTCTTT.

This chain links TRBV4-1 with TRBJ2-7; 7 nucleotides align to TRBD2. In germline, CDR1 is MGHRA, CDR2 YSYEKL. The J segment lost 2 bases and the V segment lost 1 base, leaving 11 bases of the junction unmatched. The length of the CDR3 is 17 residues. CDR3 amino acids: CASSQGLAEPITYEQYF. For the CDR3, the DNA is TGCGCCAGCAGCCAAGGGCTAGCGGAGCCAATTACCTACGAGCAGTACTTC.

This sequence joins TRBV4-3 and TRBJ2-3, with a weak D call TRBD2 (6 bases). CDR1 and CDR2 from the germline V gene are LGHNA and YSLEER. V shed 2 bases and J shed 2 bases, with 23 bases lying between them. This CDR3 spans 19 amino acids. The CDR3 DNA is TGCGCCAGCAGCCAAAGGGCTAGCGTCGCCCTTGGAGACACAGATACGCAGTATTTT. Protein product: CASSQRASVALGDTDTQYF.

The chain couples TRBV7-3 to TRBJ2-1; no reliable D call. The CDR3 contains 14 residues. V lost 5 bases to trimming and J lost 1 base, with 9 bases between them. Germline V CDR1 and CDR2: SGHTA, FQGTGA. The CDR3 is CASSPGWSYNEQFF. For the CDR3, the DNA is TGTGCCAGCAGCCCCGGCTGGTCCTACAATGAGCAGTTCTTC. The full variable domain, with the rest looked up from reference TRBV7-3 and TRBJ2-1, is GAGVSQTPSNKVTEKGKYVELRCDPISGHTALYWYRQSLGQGPEFLIYFQGTGAADDSGLPNDRFFAVRPEGSVSTLKIQRTERGDSAVYLCASSPGWSYNEQFFGPGTRLTVL.

A single count supports this clone. The chain carries TRBV6-5 and TRBJ1-5, with D hard to call. The CDR3 is made up of 15 amino acids. Looked up from germline, CDR1 is MNHEY and CDR2 is SVGAGI. V gave up 0 bases and J gave up 4 bases, with 10 bases separating them. The CDR3 nucleotides are TGTGCCAGCAGTTACTCGGGCCGGCCGAATCAGCCCCAGCATTTT. The encoded protein is CASSYSGRPNQPQHF.

This clone occurred once. The V call is TRBV7-9, the J call TRBJ1-5, with 10 bases that match TRBD1. V was clipped by 0 bases and J by 0 bases; unmatched bases: 5. The CDR3 is made up of 18 amino acids. CDR1 SEHNR and CDR2 FQNEAQ come from the germline V gene (reference sequence). Written as DNA, the CDR3 is TGTGCCAGCAGCTTAGCCCCAGGACAGGGGGGTAGCAATCAGCCCCAGCATTTT. Protein product: CASSLAPGQGGSNQPQHF.

The gene calls are TRBV10-3 and TRBJ1-2; D not certain. There are 13 residues in the CDR3. Looked up from germline, CDR1 is ENHRY and CDR2 is SYGVKD. The germline V and J ends were trimmed by 3 bases and 0 bases, with 5 bases remaining between them. CDR3 sequence (DNA): TGTGCCATCAGTGAATCGGCTAACTATGGCTACACCTTC. It specifies CAISESANYGYTF.